The source of this TCR beta chain is a study of metastatic and nonmetastatic thyroid tumors. The overall study: Repertoire data that came from the blood and tumor or nodule tissue of malignant and benign thyroid patients were compared.

Every patient was untreated before thyroid surgery. Findings of the study overall: Compared with benign nodules, malignant thyroid tumors were reported to have significantly higher TCR beta diversity in both blood and tumor.

Original methodology: Building a distant-metastasis classifier for papillary thyroid cancer drew on CDR3 differences across clinicopathological groups. TCRdb reprocessed the PCR reads using MiXCR. The V and J calls and clone size come from TCRdb's table, not from the authors' own analysis. The sample carries roughly 61,000 clones, about 4% recorded once. This clone was counted a few times. What it recognizes is unknown. The sample consisted of blood. The sequence was obtained from a female donor with papillary thyroid cancer or a benign thyroid nodule (not recorded which). Some clones in this sample may be carry-over from other donors' samples.

CDR3: CASSEQGGGPDTQYF. As DNA, the CDR3 is TGTGCCAGCAGTGAACAGGGAGGTGGCCCAGATACGCAGTATTTT. This rearrangement joins TRBV6-1 to TRBJ2-3, with D possibly matching TRBD2 (6 bases). V dropped 2 bases and J dropped 4 bases, with 13 bases sitting between them. The CDR3 extends over 15 amino acids. Germline V gene data show CDR1 as MNHNS and CDR2 as SASEGT.